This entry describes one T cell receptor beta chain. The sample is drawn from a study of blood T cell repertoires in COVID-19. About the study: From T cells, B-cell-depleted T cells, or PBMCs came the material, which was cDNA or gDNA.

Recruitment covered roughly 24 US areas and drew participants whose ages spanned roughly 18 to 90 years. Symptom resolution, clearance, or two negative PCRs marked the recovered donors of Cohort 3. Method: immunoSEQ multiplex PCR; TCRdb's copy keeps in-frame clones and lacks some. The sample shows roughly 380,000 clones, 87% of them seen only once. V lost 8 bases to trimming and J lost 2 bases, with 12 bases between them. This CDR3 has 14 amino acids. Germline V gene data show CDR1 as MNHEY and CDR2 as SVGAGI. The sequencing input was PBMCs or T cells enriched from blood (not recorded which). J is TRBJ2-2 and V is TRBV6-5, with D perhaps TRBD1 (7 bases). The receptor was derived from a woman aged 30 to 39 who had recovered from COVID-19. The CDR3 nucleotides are TGTGCCAGCGGGCAGGGGGGTAACACCGGGGAGCTGTTTTTT. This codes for CASGQGGNTGELFF.